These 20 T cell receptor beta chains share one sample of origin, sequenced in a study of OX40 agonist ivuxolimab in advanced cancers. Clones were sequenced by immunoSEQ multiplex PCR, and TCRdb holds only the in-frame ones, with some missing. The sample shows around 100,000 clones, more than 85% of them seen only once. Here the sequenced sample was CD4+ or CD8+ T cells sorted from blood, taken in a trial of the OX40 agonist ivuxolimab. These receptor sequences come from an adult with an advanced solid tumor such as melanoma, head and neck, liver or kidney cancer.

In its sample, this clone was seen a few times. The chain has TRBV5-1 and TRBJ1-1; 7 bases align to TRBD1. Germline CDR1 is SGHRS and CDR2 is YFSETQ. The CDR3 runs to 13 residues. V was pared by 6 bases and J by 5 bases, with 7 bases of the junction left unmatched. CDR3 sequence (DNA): TGCGCCAGCAAGGAGGCAGGGGGGACTGAAGCTTTCTTT. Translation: CASKEAGGTEAFF.

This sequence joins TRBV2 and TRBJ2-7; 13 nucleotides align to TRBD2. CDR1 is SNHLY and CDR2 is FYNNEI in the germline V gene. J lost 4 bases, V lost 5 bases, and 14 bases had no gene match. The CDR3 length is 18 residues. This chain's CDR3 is CASSQGRGLAGAQYEQYF. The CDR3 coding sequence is TGTGCCAGCAGTCAAGGGAGAGGACTAGCGGGGGCCCAATACGAGCAGTACTTC. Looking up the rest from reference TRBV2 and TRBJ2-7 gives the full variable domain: EPEVTQTPSHQVTQMGQEVILRCVPISNHLYFYWYRQILGQKVEFLVSFYNNEISEKSEIFDDQFSVERPDGSNFTLKIRSTKLEDSAMYFCASSQGRGLAGAQYEQYFGPGTRLTVT.

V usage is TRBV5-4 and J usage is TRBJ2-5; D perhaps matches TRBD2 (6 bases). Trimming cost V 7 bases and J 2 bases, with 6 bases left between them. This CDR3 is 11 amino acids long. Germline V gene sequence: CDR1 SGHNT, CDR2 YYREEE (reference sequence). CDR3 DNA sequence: TGTGCCAGCGGAGGGCAAGAGACCCAGTACTTC. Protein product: CASGGQETQYF.

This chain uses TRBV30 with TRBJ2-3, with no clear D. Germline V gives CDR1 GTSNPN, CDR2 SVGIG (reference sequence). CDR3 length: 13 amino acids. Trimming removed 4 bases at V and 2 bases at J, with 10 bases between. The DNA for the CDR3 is TGTGCCTGGACTAGTTGGGACACAGATACGCAGTATTTT. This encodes CAWTSWDTDTQYF.

This CDR3 reads CASSKVESRETQYF. CDR3 nucleotide sequence: TGTGCCAGCAGCAAAGTGGAGTCCAGAGAGACCCAGTACTTC. The chain carries TRBV21-1 and TRBJ2-5; the table's D call, TRBD2, was not checked against the DNA. TRBV21-1 is termed a pseudogene. The CDR3 is 14 amino acids.

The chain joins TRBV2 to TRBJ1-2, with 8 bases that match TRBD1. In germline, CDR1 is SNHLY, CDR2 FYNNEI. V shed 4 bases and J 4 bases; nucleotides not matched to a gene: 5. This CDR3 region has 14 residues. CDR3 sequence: CASSGADRGYGYTF. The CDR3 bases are TGTGCCAGCAGTGGTGCAGACAGGGGCTATGGCTACACCTTC.

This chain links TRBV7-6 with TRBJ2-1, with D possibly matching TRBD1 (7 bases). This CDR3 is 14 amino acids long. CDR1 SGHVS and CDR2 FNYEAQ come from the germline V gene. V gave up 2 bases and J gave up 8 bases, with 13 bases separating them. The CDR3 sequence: CASSLMQGGHEQFF. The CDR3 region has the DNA TGTGCCAGCAGCTTAATGCAGGGGGGACATGAGCAGTTCTTC.

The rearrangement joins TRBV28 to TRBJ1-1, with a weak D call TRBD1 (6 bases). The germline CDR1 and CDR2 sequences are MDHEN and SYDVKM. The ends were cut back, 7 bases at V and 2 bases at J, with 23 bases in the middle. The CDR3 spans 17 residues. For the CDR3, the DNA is TGTGCCAGCACCCGGCGGGGGCGGGGGGTCGGAAACACTGAAGCTTTCTTT. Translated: CASTRRGRGVGNTEAFF. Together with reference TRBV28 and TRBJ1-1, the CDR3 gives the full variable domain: DVKVTQSSRYLVKRTGEKVFLECVQDMDHENMFWYRQDPGLGLRLIYFSYDVKMKEKGDIPEGYSVSREKKERFSLILESASTNQTSMYLCASTRRGRGVGNTEAFFGQGTRLTVV.

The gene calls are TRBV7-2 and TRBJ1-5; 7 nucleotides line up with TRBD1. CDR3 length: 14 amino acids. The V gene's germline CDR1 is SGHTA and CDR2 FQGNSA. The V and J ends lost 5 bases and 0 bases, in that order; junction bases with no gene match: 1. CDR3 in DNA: TGTGCCAGCAGCAGACAGGGTAGCAATCAGCCCCAGCATTTT. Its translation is CASSRQGSNQPQHF. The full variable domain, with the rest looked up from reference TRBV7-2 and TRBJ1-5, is GAGVSQSPSNKVTEKGKDVELRCDPISGHTALYWYRQSLGQGLEFLIYFQGNSAPDKSGLPSDRFSAERTGGSVSTLTIQRTQQEDSAVYLCASSRQGSNQPQHFGDGTRLSIL.

The chain's CDR3 is CASKLVGAGNTEAFF. The CDR3 DNA follows: TGTGCCAGCAAATTAGTCGGGGCGGGGAACACTGAAGCTTTCTTT. The genes are TRBV27 and TRBJ1-1, with D maybe TRBD1 (5 bases). CDR1 and CDR2 from the germline V gene are MNHEY and SMNVEV (reference sequence). This CDR3 spans 15 amino acids. V lost 7 bases to trimming and J lost 1 base, with 16 bases between them.

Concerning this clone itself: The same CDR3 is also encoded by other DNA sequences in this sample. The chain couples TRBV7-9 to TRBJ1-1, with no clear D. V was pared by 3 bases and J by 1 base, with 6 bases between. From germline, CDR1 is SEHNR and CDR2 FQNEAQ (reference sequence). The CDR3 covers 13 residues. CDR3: CASSFGENTEAFF. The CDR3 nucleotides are TGTGCCAGCAGCTTTGGTGAGAACACTGAAGCTTTCTTT.

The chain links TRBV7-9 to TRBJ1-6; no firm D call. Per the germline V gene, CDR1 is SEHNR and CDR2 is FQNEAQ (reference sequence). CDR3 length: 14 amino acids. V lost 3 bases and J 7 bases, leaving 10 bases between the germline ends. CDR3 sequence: CASSFRERNSPLHF. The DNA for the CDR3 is TGTGCCAGCAGCTTCCGGGAGAGGAATTCACCCCTCCACTTT.

DNA of the CDR3: TGTGCCAGCAGTGGCCAGGGGTACGGGGTTTACAATGAGCAGTTCTTC. Translated, it gives CASSGQGYGVYNEQFF. The rearrangement joins TRBV27 to TRBJ2-1; D is possibly TRBD1 (6 bases). The V and J ends lost 5 bases and 4 bases respectively, with 18 bases between them. Per the germline V gene, CDR1 is MNHEY and CDR2 is SMNVEV (reference sequence). The CDR3 extends over 16 amino acids.

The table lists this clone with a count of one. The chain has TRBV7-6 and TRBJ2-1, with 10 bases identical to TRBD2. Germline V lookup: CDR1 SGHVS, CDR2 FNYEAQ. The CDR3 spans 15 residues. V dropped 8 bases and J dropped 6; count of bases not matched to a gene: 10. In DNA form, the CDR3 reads TGTGCCAGCGGGAAGCGGGAGGGCCGGGCCAATGAGCAGTTCTTC. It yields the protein CASGKREGRANEQFF.

The CDR3 here is CASSSQNYGELFF. DNA for the CDR3: TGTGCCAGCAGCTCCCAAAACTACGGGGAGCTGTTTTTT. V and J are TRBV11-2 and TRBJ2-2; D remains unclear. Trimming took off 4 bases at V and 7 bases at J, with 10 bases between the two ends. In germline, CDR1 is SGHAT, CDR2 FQNNGV. The CDR3 runs 13 residues.

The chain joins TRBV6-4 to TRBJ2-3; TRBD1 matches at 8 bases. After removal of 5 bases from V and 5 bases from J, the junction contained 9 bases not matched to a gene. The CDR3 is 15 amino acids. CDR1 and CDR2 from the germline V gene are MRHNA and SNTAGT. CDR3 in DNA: TGTGCCAGCAGTAAAAGGACAGGGCCTATAGATACGCAGTATTTT. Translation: CASSKRTGPIDTQYF.

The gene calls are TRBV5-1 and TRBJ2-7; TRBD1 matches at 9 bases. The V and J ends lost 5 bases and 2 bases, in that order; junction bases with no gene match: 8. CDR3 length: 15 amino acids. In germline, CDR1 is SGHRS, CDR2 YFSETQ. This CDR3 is CASSTTGQGPYEQYF. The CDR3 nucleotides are TGCGCCAGCAGTACGACAGGACAGGGGCCCTACGAGCAGTACTTC.

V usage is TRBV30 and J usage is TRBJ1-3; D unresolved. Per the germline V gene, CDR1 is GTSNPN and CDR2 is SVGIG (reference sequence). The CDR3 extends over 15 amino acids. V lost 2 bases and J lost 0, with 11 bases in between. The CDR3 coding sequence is TGTGCCTGGAGTCAGATTCCCGGCTCTGGAAACACCATATATTTT. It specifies CAWSQIPGSGNTIYF.

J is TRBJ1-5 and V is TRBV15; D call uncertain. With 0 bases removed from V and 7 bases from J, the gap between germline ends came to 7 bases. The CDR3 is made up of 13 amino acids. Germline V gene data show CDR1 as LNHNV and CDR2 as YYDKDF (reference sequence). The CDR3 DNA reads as TGTGCCACCAGCAGAGATGCGTGGCAGCCCCAGCATTTT. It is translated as CATSRDAWQPQHF.

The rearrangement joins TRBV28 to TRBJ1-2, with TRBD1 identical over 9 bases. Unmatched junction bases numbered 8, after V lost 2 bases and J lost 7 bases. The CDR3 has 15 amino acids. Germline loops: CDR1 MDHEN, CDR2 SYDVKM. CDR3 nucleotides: TGTGCCAGCAGTTTAATTACACAGGGGGCGCGTGGCTACACCTTC. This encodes CASSLITQGARGYTF.